The clone carrying this TCR beta chain was observed a few times. The source of the sample is a study of identical twins. A universal primer site was created by template switching, with the cDNA bearing unique molecular identifiers. MiXCR, applied by TCRdb to the 5' RACE reads, yields one record per CDR3 protein. This table has 1.5 million to 2 million distinct CDR3 sequences, about 32% appearing once. CDR1 and CDR2 from the germline V gene are DFQATT and SNEGSKA (reference sequence). The CDR3 sequence is 13 residues long. With 1 base removed from V and 4 bases from J, the gap between germline ends came to 10 bases.

This receptor was taken from a newborn girl in good health. The V and J genes are TRBV20-1 and TRBJ1-1, with D possibly matching TRBD1 (5 bases). The source material was cord blood. CDR3 sequence reads: CSARVGEATEAFF. The CDR3, as DNA: TGCAGTGCTAGAGTGGGGGAGGCCACTGAAGCTTTCTTT.